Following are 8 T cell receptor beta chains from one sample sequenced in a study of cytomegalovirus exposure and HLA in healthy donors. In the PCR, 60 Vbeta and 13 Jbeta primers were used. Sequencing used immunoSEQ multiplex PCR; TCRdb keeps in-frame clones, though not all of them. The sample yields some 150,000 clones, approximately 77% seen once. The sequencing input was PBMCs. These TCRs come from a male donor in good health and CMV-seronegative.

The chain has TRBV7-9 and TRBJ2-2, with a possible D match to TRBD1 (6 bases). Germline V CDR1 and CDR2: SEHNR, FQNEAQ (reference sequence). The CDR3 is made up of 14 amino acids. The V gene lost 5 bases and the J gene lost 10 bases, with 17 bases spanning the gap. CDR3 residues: CASSHVLQGPELFF. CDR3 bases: TGTGCCAGCAGCCACGTTCTACAGGGCCCGGAGCTGTTTTTT.

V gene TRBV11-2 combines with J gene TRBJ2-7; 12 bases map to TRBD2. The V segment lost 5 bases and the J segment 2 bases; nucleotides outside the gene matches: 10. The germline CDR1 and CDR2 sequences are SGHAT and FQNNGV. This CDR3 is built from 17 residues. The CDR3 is CASSPLKLAGGPYEQYF. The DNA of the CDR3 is TGTGCCAGCAGCCCCCTAAAACTAGCGGGGGGTCCCTACGAGCAGTACTTC.

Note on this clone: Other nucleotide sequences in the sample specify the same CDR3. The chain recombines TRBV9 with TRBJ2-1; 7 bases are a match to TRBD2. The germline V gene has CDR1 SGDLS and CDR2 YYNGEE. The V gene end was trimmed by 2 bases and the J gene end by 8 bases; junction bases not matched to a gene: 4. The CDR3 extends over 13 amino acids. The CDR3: CASSVRGVDEQFF. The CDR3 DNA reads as TGTGCCAGCAGCGTCCGGGGGGTCGATGAGCAGTTCTTC.

The CDR3 region is CATGAKSNTEAFF. The CDR3 nucleotides are TGTGCCACAGGGGCCAAAAGTAACACTGAAGCTTTCTTT. The chain links TRBV6-1 to TRBJ1-1, with a weak D call TRBD1 (6 bases). V lost 10 bases and J lost 2, with 14 bases in between. The CDR3 extends over 13 amino acids. CDR1 and CDR2 (germline): MNHNS, SASEGT.

CDR3 sequence: CASSVPGGATGELFF. CDR3 DNA sequence: TGTGCCAGCAGTGTTCCAGGGGGCGCCACCGGGGAGCTGTTTTTT. The chain employs TRBV25-1 and TRBJ2-2, with TRBD1 matching 8 bases. Germline V gene data show CDR1 as MGHDK and CDR2 as SYGVNS. There are 15 residues in the CDR3. Trimming cost V 4 bases and J 4 bases; bases outside gene matches: 5.

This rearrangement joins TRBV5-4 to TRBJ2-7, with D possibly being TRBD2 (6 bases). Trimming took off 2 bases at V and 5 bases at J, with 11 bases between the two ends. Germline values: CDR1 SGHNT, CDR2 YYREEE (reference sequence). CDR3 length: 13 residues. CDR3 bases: TGTGCCAGCAGCTTTCTGGGGGAGGACGAGCAGTACTTC. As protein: CASSFLGEDEQYF.

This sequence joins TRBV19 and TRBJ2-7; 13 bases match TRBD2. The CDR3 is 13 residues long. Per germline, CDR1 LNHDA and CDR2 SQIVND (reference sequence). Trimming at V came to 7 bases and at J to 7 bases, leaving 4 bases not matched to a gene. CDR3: CASKGLAGVEQYF. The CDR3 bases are TGTGCCAGTAAAGGACTAGCGGGAGTGGAGCAGTACTTC. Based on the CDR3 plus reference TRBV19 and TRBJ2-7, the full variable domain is DGGITQSPKYLFRKEGQNVTLSCEQNLNHDAMYWYRQDPGQGLRLIYYSQIVNDFQKGDIAEGYSVSREKKESFPLTVTSAQKNPTAFYLCASKGLAGVEQYFGPGTRLTVT.

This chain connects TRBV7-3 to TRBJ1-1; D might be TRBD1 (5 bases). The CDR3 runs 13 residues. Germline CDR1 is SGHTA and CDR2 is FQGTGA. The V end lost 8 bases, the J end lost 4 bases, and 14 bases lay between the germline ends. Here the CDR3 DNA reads TGTGCCAGCGGAGCTTTGCAGGGCACTGAAGCTTTCTTT. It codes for CASGALQGTEAFF.